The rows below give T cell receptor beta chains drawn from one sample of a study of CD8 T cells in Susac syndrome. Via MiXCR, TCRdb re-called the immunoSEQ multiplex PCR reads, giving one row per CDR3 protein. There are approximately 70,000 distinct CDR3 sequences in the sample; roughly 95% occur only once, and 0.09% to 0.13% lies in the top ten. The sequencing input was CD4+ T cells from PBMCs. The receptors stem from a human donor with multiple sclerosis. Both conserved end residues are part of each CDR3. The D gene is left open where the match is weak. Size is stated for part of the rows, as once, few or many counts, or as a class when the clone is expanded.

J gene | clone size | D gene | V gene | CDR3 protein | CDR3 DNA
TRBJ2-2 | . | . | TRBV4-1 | CASSTHGGTGELFF | TGCGCCAGCAGCACTCATGGGGGCACCGGGGAGCTGTTTTTT
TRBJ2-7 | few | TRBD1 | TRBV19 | CASSTGTGVEQYF | TGTGCCAGTAGTACCGGGACAGGGGTCGAGCAGTACTTC
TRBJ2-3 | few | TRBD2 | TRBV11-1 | CASSYQRDTDTQYF | TGTGCCAGCAGCTACCAGCGGGACACAGATACGCAGTATTTT
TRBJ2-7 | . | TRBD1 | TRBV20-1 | CSANEPTGDEQYF | TGCAGTGCTAACGAGCCGACAGGGGACGAGCAGTACTTC
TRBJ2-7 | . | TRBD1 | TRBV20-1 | CSAFSGQGSSYEQYF | TGCAGTGCTTTTAGTGGACAGGGCAGCTCCTACGAGCAGTACTTC
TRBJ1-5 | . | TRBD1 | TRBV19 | CASRTDRGHNQPQHF | TGTGCCAGTAGGACGGACAGGGGACACAATCAGCCCCAGCATTTT
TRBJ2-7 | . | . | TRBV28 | CASRTHPSYEQYF | TGTGCCAGCAGGACACACCCGTCCTACGAGCAGTACTTC
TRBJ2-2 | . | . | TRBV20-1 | CSARDPARASITGELFF | TGCAGTGCTAGAGACCCTGCCAGGGCGAGTATTACCGGGGAGCTGTTTTTT
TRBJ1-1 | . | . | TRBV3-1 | CASSQGNTEAFF | TGTGCCAGCAGCCAGGGAAACACTGAAGCTTTCTTT
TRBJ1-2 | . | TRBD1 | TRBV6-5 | CASSWDRNYFGYTF | TGTGCCAGCAGTTGGGACAGAAATTACTTTGGCTACACCTTC
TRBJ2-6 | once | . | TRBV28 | CASSLGRWDTQSSGANVLTF | TGTGCCAGCAGCCTCGGACGATGGGACACACAGAGCTCTGGGGCCAACGTCCTGACTTTC
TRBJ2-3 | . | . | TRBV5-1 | CASSFEAGISDTQYF | TGCGCCAGCAGCTTCGAGGCGGGGATCTCAGATACGCAGTATTTT
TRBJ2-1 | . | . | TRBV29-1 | CSVGVRGGGEQFF | TGCAGCGTTGGGGTCCGAGGAGGAGGTGAGCAGTTCTTC
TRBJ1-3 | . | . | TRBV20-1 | CSAREPGNTIYF | TGCAGTGCACGGGAACCTGGAAACACCATATATTTT
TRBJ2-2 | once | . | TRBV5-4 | CASSAGQSTGELFF | TGTGCCAGCAGCGCGGGACAGAGCACCGGGGAGCTGTTTTTT
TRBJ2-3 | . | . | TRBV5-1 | CASSSPALRTTDTQYF | TGCGCCAGCAGCTCCCCGGCCCTAAGGACCACAGATACGCAGTATTTT
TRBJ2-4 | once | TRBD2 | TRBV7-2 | CASSHSGGGNIQYF | TGTGCCAGCAGTCATAGCGGGGGCGGGAACATTCAGTACTTC
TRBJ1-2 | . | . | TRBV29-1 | CSVEGRGSDGYTF | TGCAGCGTTGAGGGCAGGGGATCAGATGGCTACACCTTC
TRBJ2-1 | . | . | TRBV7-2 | CASSSGPQQFF | TGTGCCAGCAGCTCCGGACCACAGCAGTTCTTC
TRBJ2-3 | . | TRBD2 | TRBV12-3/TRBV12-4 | CASSSRRGGTDTQYF | TGTGCCAGCAGTTCCCGCCGGGGGGGCACAGATACGCAGTATTTT
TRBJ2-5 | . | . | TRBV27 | CASSSLLRTELLETQYF | TGTGCCAGCAGTTCACTGCTCCGGACAGAATTGTTAGAGACCCAGTACTTC
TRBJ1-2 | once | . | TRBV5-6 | CASSFDRAPLYTF | TGTGCCAGCAGCTTTGATAGGGCCCCTCTCTACACCTTC
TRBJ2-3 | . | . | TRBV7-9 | CASSRTAGGTDTQYF | TGTGCCAGCAGCCGGACGGCAGGTGGGACAGATACGCAGTATTTT
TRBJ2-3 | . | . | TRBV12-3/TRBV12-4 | CASSLIGKQVADTQYF | TGTGCCAGCAGTTTGATTGGGAAACAAGTTGCGGATACGCAGTATTTT
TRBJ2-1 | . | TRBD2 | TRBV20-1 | CSRTSDYNEQFF | TGCAGCCGGACTAGCGACTACAATGAGCAGTTCTTC
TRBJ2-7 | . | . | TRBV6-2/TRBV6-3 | CASRAWRYEQYF | TGTGCCAGCAGGGCGTGGCGCTACGAGCAGTACTTC
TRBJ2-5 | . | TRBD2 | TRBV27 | CASRKRLAGFQETQYF | TGTGCCAGCAGGAAACGACTAGCGGGCTTTCAAGAGACCCAGTACTTC
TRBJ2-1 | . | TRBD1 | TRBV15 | CATSRDLTGNREQFF | TGTGCCACCAGCAGAGATCTGACAGGGAATCGGGAGCAGTTCTTC
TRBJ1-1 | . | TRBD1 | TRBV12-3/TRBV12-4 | CASSFDRANTEAFF | TGTGCCAGCAGTTTCGACAGGGCGAACACTGAAGCTTTCTTT
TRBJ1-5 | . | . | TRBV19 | CASSQGLSNQPQHF | TGTGCCAGTAGTCAGGGGTTGAGCAATCAGCCCCAGCATTTT
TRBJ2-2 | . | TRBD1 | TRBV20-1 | CSAIARGLVGELFF | TGCAGTGCTATTGCCAGGGGGCTCGTCGGGGAGCTGTTTTTT
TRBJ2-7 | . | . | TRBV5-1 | CASSLEPVREQYF | TGCGCCAGCAGCTTGGAGCCGGTGAGGGAGCAGTACTTC
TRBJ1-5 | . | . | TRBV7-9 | CASSLGVQPQHF | TGTGCCAGCAGCTTAGGAGTCCAGCCCCAGCATTTT
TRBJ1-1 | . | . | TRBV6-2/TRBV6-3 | CASSWGAMNTEAFF | TGTGCCAGCAGTTGGGGGGCAATGAACACTGAAGCTTTCTTT
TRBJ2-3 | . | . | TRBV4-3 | CASSQVLVGSTDTQYF | TGCGCCAGCAGCCAAGTTCTAGTAGGGTCGACAGATACGCAGTATTTT
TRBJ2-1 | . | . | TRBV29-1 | CSGRVGTQYNEQFF | TGCAGCGGGCGTGTAGGGACCCAGTACAATGAGCAGTTCTTC
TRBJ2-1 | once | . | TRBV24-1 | CATSDLAGQGGNEQFF | TGTGCCACCAGTGATCTAGCGGGACAGGGTGGCAATGAGCAGTTCTTC